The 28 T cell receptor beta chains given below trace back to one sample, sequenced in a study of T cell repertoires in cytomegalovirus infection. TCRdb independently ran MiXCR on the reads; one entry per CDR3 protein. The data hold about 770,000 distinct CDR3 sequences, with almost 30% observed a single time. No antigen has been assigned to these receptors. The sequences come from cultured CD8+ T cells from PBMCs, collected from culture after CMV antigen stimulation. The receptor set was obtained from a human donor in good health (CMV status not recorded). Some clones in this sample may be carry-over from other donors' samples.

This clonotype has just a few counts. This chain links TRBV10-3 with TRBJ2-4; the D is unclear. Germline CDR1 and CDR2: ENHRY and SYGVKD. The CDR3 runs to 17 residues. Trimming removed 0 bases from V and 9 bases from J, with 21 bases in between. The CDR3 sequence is CAISESIDGPRRGIQYF. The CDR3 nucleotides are TGTGCCATCAGTGAGTCAATTGACGGGCCCCGGCGCGGCATTCAGTACTTC.

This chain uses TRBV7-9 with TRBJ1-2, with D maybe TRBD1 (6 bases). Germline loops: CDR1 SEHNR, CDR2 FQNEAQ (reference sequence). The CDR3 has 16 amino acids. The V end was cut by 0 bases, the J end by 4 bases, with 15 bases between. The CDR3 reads CASSLARTDQIYGYTF. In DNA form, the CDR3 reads TGTGCCAGCAGCTTAGCGAGGACAGATCAGATCTATGGCTACACCTTC.

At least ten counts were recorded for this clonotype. The CDR3 loop reads CASSPQLAGGTNEQFF. The CDR3 coding sequence is TGTGCCAGCAGCCCACAACTAGCGGGGGGCACCAATGAGCAGTTCTTC. The chain recombines TRBV7-6 with TRBJ2-1; 12 bases line up with TRBD2. The J segment lost 6 bases and the V segment lost 5 bases, leaving 8 bases of the junction unmatched. CDR1 and CDR2 from the germline V gene are SGHVS and FNYEAQ. The CDR3 is 16 amino acids.

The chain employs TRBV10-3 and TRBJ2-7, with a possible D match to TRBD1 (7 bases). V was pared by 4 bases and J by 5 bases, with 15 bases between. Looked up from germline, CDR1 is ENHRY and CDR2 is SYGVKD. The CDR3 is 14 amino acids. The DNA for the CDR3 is TGTGCCATCAGTGGACGGCAGGGGGGACACGAGCAGTACTTC. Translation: CAISGRQGGHEQYF.

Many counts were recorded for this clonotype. The CDR3 nucleotides are TGTGCCAGCAGTTTACCGAACTCCTACAATGAGCAGTTCTTC. Amino acid sequence: CASSLPNSYNEQFF. The V and J genes are TRBV27 and TRBJ2-1; D unresolved. CDR1 and CDR2 from the germline V gene are MNHEY and SMNVEV (reference sequence). The CDR3 sequence is 14 residues long. V lost 2 bases and J lost 0, with 5 bases in between.

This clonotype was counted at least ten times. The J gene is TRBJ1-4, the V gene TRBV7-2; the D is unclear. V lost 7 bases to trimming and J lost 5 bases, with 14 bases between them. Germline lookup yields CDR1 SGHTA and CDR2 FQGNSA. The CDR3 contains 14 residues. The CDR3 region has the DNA TGTGCCAGCACCACCCCCGGTGGGAATGAAAAACTGTTTTTT. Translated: CASTTPGGNEKLFF.

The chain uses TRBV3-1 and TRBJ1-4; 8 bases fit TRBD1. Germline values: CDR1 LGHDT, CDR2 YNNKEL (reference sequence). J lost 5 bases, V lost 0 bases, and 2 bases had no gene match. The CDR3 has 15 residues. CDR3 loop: CASSQDWTGNEKLFF. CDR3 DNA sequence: TGTGCCAGCAGCCAAGACTGGACAGGGAATGAAAAACTGTTTTTT.

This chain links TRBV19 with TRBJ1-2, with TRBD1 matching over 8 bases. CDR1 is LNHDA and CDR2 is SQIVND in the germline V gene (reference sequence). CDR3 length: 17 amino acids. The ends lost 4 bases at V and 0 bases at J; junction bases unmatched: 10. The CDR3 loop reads CASSTWDRSSTNYGYTF. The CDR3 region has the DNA TGTGCCAGTAGTACTTGGGACAGGTCGTCGACTAACTATGGCTACACCTTC.

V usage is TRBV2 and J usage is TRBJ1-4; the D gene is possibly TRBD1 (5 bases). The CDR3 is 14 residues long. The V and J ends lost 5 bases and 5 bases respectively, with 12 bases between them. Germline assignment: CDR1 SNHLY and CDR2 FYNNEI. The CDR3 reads CASSITWGNEKLFF. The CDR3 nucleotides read TGTGCCAGCAGTATAACATGGGGCAATGAAAAACTGTTTTTT. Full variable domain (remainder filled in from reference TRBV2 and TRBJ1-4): EPEVTQTPSHQVTQMGQEVILRCVPISNHLYFYWYRQILGQKVEFLVSFYNNEISEKSEIFDDQFSVERPDGSNFTLKIRSTKLEDSAMYFCASSITWGNEKLFFGSGTQLSVL.

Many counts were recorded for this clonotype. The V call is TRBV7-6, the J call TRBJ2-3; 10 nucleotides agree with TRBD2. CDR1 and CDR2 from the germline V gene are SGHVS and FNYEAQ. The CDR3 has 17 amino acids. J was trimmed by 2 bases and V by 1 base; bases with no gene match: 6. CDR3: CASSLGTSGKNTDTQYF. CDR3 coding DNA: TGTGCCAGCAGCTTAGGGACTAGCGGAAAAAACACAGATACGCAGTATTTT.

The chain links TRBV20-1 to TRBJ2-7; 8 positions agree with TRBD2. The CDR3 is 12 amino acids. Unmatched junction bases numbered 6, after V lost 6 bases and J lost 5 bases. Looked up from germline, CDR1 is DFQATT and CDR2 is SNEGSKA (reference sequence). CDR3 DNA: TGCAGTGCCCAAGCAGCGGGGGACGAGCAGTACGTC. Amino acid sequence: CSAQAAGDEQYV.

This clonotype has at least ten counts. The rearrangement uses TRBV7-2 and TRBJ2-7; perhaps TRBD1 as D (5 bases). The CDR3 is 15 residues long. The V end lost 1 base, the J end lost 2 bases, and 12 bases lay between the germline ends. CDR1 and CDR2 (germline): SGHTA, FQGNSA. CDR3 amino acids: CASSLGTGPTYEQYV. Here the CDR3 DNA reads TGTGCCAGCAGCTTAGGAACAGGACCAACCTACGAGCAGTACGTC.

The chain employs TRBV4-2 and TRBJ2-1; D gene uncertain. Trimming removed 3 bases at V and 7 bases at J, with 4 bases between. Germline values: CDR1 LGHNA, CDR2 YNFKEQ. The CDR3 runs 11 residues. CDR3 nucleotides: TGTGCCAGCAGCCATATAAATGAGCAGTTCTTC. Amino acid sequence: CASSHINEQFF.

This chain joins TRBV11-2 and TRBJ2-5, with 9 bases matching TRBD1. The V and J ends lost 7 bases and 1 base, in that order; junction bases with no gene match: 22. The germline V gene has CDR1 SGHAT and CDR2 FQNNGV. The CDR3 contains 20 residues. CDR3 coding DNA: TGTGCCAGCACCTTTTGGAAGGACAGGGGCCTGAGGGGTACCCAAGAGACCCAGTACTTC. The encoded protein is CASTFWKDRGLRGTQETQYF.

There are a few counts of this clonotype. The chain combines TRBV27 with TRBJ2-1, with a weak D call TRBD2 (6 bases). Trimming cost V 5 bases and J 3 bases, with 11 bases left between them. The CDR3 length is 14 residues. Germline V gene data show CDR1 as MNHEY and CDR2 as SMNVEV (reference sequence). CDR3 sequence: CASSQTGDYNEQFF. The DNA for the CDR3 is TGTGCCAGCAGTCAGACGGGGGACTACAATGAGCAGTTCTTC.

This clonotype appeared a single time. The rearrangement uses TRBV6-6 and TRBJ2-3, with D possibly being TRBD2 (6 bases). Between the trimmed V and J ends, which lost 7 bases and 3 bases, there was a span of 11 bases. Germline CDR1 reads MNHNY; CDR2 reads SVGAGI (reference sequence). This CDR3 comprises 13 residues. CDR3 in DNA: TGTGCCAGCACCGGGGGACCTACAGATACGCAGTATTTT. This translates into CASTGGPTDTQYF.

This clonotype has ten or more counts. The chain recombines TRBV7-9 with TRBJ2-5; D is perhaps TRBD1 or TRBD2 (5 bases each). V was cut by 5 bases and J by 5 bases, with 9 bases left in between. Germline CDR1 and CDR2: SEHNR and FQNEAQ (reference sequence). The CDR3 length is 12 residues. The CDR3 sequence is CASSPEGETQYF. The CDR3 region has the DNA TGTGCCAGCAGCCCCGAGGGGGAGACCCAGTACTTC.

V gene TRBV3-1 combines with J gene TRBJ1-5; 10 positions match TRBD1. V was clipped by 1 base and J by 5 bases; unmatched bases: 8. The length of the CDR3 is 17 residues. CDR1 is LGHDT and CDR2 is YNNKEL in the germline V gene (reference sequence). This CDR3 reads CASSQVGGTGAYQPQHF. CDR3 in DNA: TGTGCCAGCAGCCAAGTAGGGGGGACAGGGGCGTATCAGCCCCAGCATTTT.

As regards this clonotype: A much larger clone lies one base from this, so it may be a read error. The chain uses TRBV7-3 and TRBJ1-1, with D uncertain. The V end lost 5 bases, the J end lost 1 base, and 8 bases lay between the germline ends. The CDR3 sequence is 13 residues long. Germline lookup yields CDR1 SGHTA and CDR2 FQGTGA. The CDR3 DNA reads TGTGCCAGCAGCGCCCCAGGGAACACTGAAGCTTTCTTT. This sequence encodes CASSAPGNTEAFF.

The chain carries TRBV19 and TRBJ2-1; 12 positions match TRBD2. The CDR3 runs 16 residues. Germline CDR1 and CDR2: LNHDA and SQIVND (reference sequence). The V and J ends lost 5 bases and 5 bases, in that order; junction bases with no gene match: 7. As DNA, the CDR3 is TGTGCCAGTAGTCCAACTAGCGGGGGGTCCGACAATGAGCAGTTCTTC. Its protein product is CASSPTSGGSDNEQFF.

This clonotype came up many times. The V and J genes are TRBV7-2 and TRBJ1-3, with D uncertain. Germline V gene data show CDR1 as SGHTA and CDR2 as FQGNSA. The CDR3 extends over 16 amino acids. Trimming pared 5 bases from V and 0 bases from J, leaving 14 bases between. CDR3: CASSPLGAISGNTIYF. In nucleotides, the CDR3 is TGTGCCAGCAGCCCTCTCGGCGCGATCTCTGGAAACACCATATATTTT.

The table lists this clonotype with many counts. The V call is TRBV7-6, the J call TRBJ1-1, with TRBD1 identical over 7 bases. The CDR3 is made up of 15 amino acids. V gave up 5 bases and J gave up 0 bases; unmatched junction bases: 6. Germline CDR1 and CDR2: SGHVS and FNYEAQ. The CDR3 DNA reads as TGTGCCAGCAGCCCCAGGGGGTCACTGAACACTGAAGCTTTCTTT. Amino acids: CASSPRGSLNTEAFF.

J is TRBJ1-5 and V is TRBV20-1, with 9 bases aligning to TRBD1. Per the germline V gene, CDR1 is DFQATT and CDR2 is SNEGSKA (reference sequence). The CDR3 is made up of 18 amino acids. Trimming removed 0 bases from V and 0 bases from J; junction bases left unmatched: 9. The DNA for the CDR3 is TGCAGTGCTAGAGATAGAGGGACAGGGCCCTATAGCAATCAGCCCCAGCATTTT. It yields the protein CSARDRGTGPYSNQPQHF.

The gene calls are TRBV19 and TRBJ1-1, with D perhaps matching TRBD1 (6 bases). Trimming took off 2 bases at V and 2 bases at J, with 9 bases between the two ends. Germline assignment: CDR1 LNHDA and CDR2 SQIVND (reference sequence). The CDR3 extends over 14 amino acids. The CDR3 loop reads CASSIIGGNTEAFF. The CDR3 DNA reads TGTGCCAGTAGTATAATAGGGGGAAACACTGAAGCTTTCTTT.

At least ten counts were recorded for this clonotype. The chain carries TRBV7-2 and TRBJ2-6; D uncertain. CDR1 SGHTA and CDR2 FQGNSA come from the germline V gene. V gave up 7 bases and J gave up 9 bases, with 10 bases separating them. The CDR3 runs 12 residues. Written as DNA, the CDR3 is TGTGCCAGCACCCTCCGGCTCAACGTCCTGACTTTC. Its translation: CASTLRLNVLTF.

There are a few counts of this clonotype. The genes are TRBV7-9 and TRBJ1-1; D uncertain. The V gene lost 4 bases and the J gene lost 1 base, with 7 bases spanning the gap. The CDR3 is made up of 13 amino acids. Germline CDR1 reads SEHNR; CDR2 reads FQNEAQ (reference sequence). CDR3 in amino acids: CASSSFTNTEAFF. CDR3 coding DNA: TGTGCCAGCAGCTCGTTCACGAACACTGAAGCTTTCTTT. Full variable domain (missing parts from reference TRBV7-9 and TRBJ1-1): DTGVSQNPRHKITKRGQNVTFRCDPISEHNRLYWYRQTLGQGPEFLTYFQNEAQLEKSRLLSDRFSAERPKGSFSTLEIQRTEQGDSAMYLCASSSFTNTEAFFGQGTRLTVV.

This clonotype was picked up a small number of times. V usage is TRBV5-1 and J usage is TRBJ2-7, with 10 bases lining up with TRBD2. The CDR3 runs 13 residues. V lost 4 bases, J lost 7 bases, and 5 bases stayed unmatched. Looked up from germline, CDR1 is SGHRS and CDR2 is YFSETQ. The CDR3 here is CASSGAGGREQYF. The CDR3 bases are TGCGCCAGCAGCGGAGCGGGGGGGCGTGAGCAGTACTTC.

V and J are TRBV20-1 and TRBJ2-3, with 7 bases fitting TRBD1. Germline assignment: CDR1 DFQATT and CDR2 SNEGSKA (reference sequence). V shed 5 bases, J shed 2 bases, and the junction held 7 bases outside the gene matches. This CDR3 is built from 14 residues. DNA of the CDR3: TGCAGTGCTGTGGACAGGCCCAACACAGATACGCAGTATTTT. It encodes CSAVDRPNTDTQYF.